This T cell receptor (beta chain) was identified during a study of blood T cell repertoires in COVID-19. Across the whole study: Italy, Spain and the United States were the sources of the convalescent and acute COVID-19 samples. T cells, B-cell-depleted T cells, or PBMCs provided the cDNA or gDNA that served as material.

CDR3 length: 15 residues. Germline CDR1 LNHDA, CDR2 SQIVND (reference sequence). Trimming pared 2 bases from V and 10 bases from J, leaving 20 bases between. Repertoires were generated with immunoSEQ multiplex PCR, while TCRdb's copy carries only in-frame clones and drops some. The sample holds some 170,000 clones, 87% seen once. Recruits, aged about 18 to 95 years, lived in 25 or so US areas. Clinical histories supplied by participants themselves formed the basis of cohort assignment. The TCR originated in a human donor with acute COVID-19. The donor label of this sample is uncertain. The sequenced material came from PBMCs or T cells enriched from blood (not recorded which). The chain carries TRBV19 and TRBJ1-1, with D possibly being TRBD1 (5 bases). CDR3 protein: CASSIRPGRGGTAFF. CDR3 bases: TGTGCCAGTAGTATAAGACCCGGTAGGGGCGGAACAGCTTTCTTT. The full variable domain, with the rest looked up from reference TRBV19 and TRBJ1-1, is DGGITQSPKYLFRKEGQNVTLSCEQNLNHDAMYWYRQDPGQGLRLIYYSQIVNDFQKGDIAEGYSVSREKKESFPLTVTSAQKNPTAFYLCASSIRPGRGGTAFFGQGTRLTVV.